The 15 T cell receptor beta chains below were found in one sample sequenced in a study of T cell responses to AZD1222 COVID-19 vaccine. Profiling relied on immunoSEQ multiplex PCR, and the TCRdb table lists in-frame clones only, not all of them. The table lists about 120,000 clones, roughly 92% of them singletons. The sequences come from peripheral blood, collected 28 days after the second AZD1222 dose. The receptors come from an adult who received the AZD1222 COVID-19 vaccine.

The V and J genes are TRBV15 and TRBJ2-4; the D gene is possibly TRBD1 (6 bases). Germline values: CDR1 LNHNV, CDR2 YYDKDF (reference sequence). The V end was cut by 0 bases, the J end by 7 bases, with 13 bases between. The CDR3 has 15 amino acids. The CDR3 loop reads CATSRDRQGINIQYF. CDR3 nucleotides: TGTGCCACCAGCAGAGATCGGCAGGGGATTAACATTCAGTACTTC. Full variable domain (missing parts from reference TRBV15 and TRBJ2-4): DAMVIQNPRYQVTQFGKPVTLSCSQTLNHNVMYWYQQKSSQAPKLLFHYYDKDFNNEADTPDNFQSRRPNTSFCFLDIRSPGLGDTAMYLCATSRDRQGINIQYFGAGTRLSVL.

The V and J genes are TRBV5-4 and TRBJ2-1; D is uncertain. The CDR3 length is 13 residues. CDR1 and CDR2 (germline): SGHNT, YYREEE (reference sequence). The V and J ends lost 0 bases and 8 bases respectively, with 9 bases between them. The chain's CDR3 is CASSLDRTDEQFF. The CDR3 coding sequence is TGTGCCAGCAGCTTGGATAGGACGGATGAGCAGTTCTTC.

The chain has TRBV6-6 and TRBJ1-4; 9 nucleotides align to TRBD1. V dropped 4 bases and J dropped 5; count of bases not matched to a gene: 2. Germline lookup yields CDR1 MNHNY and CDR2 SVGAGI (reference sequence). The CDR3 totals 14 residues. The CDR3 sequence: CASSFGQGNEKLFF. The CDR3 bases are TGTGCCAGCAGTTTCGGACAGGGGAATGAAAAACTGTTTTTT.

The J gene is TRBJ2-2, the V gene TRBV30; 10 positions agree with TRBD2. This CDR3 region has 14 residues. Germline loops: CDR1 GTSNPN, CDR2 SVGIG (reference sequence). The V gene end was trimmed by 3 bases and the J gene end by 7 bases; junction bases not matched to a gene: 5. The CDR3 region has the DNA TGTGCCTGGAGAACTAGCGGGAACGGCGGGGAGCTGTTTTTT. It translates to CAWRTSGNGGELFF. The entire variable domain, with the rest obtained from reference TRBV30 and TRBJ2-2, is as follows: SQTIHQWPATLVQPVGSPLSLECTVEGTSNPNLYWYRQAAGRGLQLLFYSVGIGQISSEVPQNLSASRPQDRQFILSSKKLLLSDSGFYLCAWRTSGNGGELFFGEGSRLTVL.

CDR3 amino acids: CASSLKWLFEQYF. DNA of the CDR3: TGTGCCAGCAGTTTAAAATGGCTCTTCGAGCAGTACTTC. The rearrangement joins TRBV6-6 to TRBJ2-7; D not resolved. The V end lost 4 bases, the J end lost 6 bases, and 13 bases lay between the germline ends. Per germline, CDR1 MNHNY and CDR2 SVGAGI (reference sequence). CDR3 size: 13 residues.

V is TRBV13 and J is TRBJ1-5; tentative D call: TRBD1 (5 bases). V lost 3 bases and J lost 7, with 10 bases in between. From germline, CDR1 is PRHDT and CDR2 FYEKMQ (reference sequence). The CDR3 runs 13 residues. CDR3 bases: TGTGCCAGCAGCTTGGGCAGGGTCCAGCCCCAGCATTTT. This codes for CASSLGRVQPQHF.

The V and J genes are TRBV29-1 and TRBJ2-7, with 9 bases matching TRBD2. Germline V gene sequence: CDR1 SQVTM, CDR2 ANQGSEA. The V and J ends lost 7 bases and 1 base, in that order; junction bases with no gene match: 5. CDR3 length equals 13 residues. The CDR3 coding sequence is TGCAGCGAAGGACTAGCGAGTTCCTACGAGCAGTACTTC. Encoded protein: CSEGLASSYEQYF.

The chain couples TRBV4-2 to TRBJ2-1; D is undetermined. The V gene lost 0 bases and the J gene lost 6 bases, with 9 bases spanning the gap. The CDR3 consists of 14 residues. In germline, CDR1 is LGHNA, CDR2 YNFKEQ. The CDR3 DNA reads TGTGCCAGCAGCCAAGACTGGTGGCCCAATGAGCAGTTCTTC. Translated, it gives CASSQDWWPNEQFF.

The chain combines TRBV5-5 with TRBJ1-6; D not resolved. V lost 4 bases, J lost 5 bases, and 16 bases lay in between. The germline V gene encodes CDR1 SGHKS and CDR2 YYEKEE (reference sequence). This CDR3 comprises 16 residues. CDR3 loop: CASSLTHLLNNSPLHF. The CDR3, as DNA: TGTGCCAGCAGCCTTACACACCTACTTAATAATTCACCCCTCCACTTT.

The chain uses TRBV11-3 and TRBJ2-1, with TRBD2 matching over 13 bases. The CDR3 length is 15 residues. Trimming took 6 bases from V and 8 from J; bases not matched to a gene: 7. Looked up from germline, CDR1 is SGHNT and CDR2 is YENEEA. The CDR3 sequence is CASSSRTSGSDEQFF. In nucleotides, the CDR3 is TGTGCCAGCAGTTCCCGGACTAGCGGGAGCGATGAGCAGTTCTTC.

As DNA, the CDR3 is TGTGCCAGCAGCCACACAGGGAGAGGGTATGGCTACACCTTC. Protein: CASSHTGRGYGYTF. The J gene is TRBJ1-2, the V gene TRBV3-1 (or the pseudogene TRBV3-2); weak D call: TRBD1 (6 bases). The CDR3 runs to 14 residues. From germline, CDR1 is LGHDT and CDR2 YNNKEL (reference sequence). The V end was cut by 3 bases, the J end by 5 bases, with 13 bases between.

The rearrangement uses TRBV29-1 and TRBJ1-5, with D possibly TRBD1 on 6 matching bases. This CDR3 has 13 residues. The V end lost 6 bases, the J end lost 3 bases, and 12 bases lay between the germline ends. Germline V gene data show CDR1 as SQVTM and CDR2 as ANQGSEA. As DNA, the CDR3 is TGCAGCGTCTCACAGGGCAACAATCAGCCCCAGCATTTT. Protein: CSVSQGNNQPQHF. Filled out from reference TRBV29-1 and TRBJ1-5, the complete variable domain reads SAVISQKPSRDICQRGTSLTIQCQVDSQVTMMFWYRQQPGQSLTLIATANQGSEATYESGFVIDKFPISRPNLTFSTLTVSNMSPEDSSIYLCSVSQGNNQPQHFGDGTRLSIL.

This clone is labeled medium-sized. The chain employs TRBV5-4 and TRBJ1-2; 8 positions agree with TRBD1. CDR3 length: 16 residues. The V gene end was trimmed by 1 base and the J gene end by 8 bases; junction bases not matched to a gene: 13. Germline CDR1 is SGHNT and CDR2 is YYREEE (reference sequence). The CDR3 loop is CASSLQSDRGYIGYTF. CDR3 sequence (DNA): TGTGCCAGCAGCTTGCAATCCGACAGGGGCTATATCGGCTACACCTTC.

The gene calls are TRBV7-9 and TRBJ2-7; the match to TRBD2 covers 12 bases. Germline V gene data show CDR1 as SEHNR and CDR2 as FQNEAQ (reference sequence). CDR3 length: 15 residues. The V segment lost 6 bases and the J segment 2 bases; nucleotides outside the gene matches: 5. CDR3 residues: CASSSPSGRAYEQYF. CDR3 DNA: TGTGCCAGCAGTTCTCCTAGCGGGAGGGCCTACGAGCAGTACTTC.

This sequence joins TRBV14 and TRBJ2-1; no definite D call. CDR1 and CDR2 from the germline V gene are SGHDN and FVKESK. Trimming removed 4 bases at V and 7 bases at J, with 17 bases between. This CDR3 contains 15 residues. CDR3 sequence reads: CASSPWTRSGNEQFF. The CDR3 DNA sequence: TGTGCCAGCAGCCCCTGGACCCGCTCTGGGAATGAGCAGTTCTTC.